This T cell receptor beta chain was profiled in a study of CD8 T cells in Susac syndrome. An input of 0.5 to 1 ug of RNA was subjected to reverse transcription using random hexamers. One entry per CDR3 protein, called by TCRdb with MiXCR from the immunoSEQ multiplex PCR reads. The repertoire has around 140,000 distinct CDR3 sequences, around 86% of them found once; the top ten carry roughly 0.5%. V shed 5 bases and J shed 9 bases, with 11 bases lying between them. This CDR3 region has 12 residues. Germline V gives CDR1 SGHTA, CDR2 FQGNSA. Sequencing targeted TCR beta in T cells from blood (CD8+ and CD4+).

The sequence derives from a human donor with multiple sclerosis. The source material was CD8+ T cells from PBMCs. This chain uses TRBV7-2 with TRBJ2-1, with a weak D call TRBD1 (5 bases). CDR3 bases: TGTGCCAGCAGCCCAGGGTATGGTGAGCAGTTCTTC. It translates to CASSPGYGEQFF.